This TCR beta chain appears in the sequencing data of a study of T cells after yellow fever vaccination. Notes on the study in general: CD4 and CD8 compartments shared a small share of clonotypes. A weaker secondary response peaked on day 5, the primary on day 15.

UMIs were added to TCR cDNA along with a universal primer site when it was made by 5'RACE template switching. Via MiXCR, TCRdb re-called the 5' RACE reads, giving one row per CDR3 protein. The sample carries a few hundred thousand distinct CDR3 sequences, approximately 3.8% recorded once. The CDR3 spans 16 residues. V was clipped by 3 bases and J by 0 bases, with 12 bases between them. Germline loops: CDR1 LGHNA, CDR2 YSLEER. Of note for this clonotype: The antigen remains undetermined.

J is TRBJ1-3 and V is TRBV4-3; perhaps TRBD1 as D (5 bases). Sequencing used PBMCs, obtained on the day of the yellow fever booster vaccination. The receptor was derived from a man aged 18 to 30 who received the YFV17D yellow fever vaccine. The CDR3 nucleotides read TGCGCCAGCAGCCACCGTTTGGGGGGCTCTGGAAACACCATATATTTT. It yields the protein CASSHRLGGSGNTIYF.